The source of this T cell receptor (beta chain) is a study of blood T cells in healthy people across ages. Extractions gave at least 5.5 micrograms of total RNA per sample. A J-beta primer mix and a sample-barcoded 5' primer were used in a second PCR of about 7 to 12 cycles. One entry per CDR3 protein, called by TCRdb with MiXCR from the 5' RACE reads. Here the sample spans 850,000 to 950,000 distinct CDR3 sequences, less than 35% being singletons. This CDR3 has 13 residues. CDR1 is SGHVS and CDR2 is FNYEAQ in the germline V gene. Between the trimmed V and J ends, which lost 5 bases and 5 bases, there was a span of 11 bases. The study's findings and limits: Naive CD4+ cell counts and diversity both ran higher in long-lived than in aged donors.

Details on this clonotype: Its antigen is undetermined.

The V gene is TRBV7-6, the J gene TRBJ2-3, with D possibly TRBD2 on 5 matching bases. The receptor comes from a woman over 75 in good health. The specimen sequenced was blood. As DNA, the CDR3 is TGTGCCAGCAGCCGTGGACGGGGAGATACGCAGTATTTT. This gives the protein CASSRGRGDTQYF.